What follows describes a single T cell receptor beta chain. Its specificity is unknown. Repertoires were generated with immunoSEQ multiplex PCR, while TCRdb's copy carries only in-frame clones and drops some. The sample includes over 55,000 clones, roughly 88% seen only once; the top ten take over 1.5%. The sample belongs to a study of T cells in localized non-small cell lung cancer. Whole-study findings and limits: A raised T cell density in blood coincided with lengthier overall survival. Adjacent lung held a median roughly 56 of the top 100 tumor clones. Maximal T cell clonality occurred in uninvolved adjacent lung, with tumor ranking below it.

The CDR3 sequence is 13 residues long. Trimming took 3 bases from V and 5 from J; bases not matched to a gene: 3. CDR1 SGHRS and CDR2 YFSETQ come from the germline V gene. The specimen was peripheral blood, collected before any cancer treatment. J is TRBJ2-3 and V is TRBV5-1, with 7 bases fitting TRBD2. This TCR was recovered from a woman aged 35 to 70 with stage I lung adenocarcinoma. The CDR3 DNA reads TGCGCCAGCAGCTCGGGACTAAAAGATACGCAGTATTTT. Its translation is CASSSGLKDTQYF.